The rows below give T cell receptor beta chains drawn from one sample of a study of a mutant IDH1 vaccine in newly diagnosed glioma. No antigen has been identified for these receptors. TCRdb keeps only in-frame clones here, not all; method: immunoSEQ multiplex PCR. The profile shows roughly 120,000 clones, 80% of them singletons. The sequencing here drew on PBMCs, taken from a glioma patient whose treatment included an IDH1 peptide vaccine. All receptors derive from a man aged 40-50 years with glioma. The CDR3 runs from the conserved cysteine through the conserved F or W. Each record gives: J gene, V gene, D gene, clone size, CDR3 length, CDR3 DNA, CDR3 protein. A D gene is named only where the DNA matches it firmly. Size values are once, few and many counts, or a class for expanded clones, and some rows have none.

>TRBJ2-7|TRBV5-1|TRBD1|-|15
TGCGCCAGCTCCCCAGGGGACAGGGACTCCTACGAGCAGTACTTC
CASSPGDRDSYEQYF
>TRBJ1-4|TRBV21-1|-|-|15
TGTGCCAGCAGCCTAATACAGGGCGGTAATGAAAAACTGTTTTTT
CASSLIQGGNEKLFF
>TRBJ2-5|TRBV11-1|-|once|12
TGTGCCAGCAGCCCGTCTCAAGAGACCCAGTACTTC
CASSPSQETQYF
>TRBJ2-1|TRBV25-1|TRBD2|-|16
TGTGCCAGCAGTGAAGGATTACGGGAGGGCCCAAATGAGCAGTTCTTC
CASSEGLREGPNEQFF
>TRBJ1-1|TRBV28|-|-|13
TGTGCCAGCACAGGGTCCCTCGGACCTGAAGCTTTCTTT
CASTGSLGPEAFF
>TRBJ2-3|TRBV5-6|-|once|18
TGTGCCAGCAGCTTGGGGAGGTGGGAGCTACCAGGTACAGATACGCAGTATTTT
CASSLGRWELPGTDTQYF
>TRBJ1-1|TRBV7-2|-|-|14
TGTGCCAGCAGCTCCCAGGGCTCGCCCACTGAAGCTTTCTTT
CASSSQGSPTEAFF
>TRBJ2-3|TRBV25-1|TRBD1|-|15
TGTGCCAGTTCGGCGGGACAGGGGGCCACAGATACGCAGTATTTT
CASSAGQGATDTQYF
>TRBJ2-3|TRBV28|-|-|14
TGTGCCAGCAGTCCAGTAACAGGACCTAATACGCAGTATTTT
CASSPVTGPNTQYF
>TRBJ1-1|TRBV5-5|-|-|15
TGTGCCAGCAGCTTGGAGCGTTTCGCAAACACTGAAGCTTTCTTT
CASSLERFANTEAFF
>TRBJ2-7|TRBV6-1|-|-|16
TGTGCCAGCAGTGAACACTCGACGTTCCCCTCTTTGGAGCAGTACTTC
CASSEHSTFPSLEQYF
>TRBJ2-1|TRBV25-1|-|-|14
TGTGCCAGCAGTGAACAGGGTCTGGACAATGAGCAGTTCTTC
CASSEQGLDNEQFF
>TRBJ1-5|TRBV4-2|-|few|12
TGTGCCAGCAGCCAAGATGAACAGCCCCAGCATTTT
CASSQDEQPQHF
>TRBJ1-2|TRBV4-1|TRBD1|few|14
TGCGCCAGCAGACGGACAGGTGTGATCTATGGCTACACCTTC
CASRRTGVIYGYTF
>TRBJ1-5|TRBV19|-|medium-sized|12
TGTGCCAGTAGTATAGACGGCCAGCCCCAGCATTTT
CASSIDGQPQHF
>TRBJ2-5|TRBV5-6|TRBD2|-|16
TGTGCCAGCAGCTCCTTACTAGCGGGGGGTTCAGAGACCCAGTACTTC
CASSSLLAGGSETQYF
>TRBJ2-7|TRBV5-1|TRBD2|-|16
TGCGCCAGCAGCCCCTACTGGGAGGGGACTCTCTACGAGCAGTACTTC
CASSPYWEGTLYEQYF
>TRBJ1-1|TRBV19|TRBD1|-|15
TGTGCCAGTAGTCCTTCCGGGACAGCGAACACTGAAGCTTTCTTT
CASSPSGTANTEAFF
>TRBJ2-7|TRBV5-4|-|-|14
TGTGCCAGCAGCTCGGGCTTGGGCTCCTACGAGCAGTACTTC
CASSSGLGSYEQYF
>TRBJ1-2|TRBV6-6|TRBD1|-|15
TGTGCCAGCAGGGGGGGGAGGGACAGTAACTATGGCTACACCTTC
CASRGGRDSNYGYTF
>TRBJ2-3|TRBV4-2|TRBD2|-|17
TGTGCCAGCAGCCTCTTATCGAGCGGGAGGGGAACAGATACGCAGTATTTT
CASSLLSSGRGTDTQYF
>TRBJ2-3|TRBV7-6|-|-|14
TGTGCCAGCAGCTTGTTTCCTAGTACAGATACGCAGTATTTT
CASSLFPSTDTQYF
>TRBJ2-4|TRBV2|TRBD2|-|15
TGTGCCAGCACCTCCTTGGGGGGGGTTGGGGACATTCAGTACTTC
CASTSLGGVGDIQYF
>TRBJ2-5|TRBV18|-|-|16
TGTGCCAGCTCACCACTTCACGGACCCCGAGGGGAGACCCAGTACTTC
CASSPLHGPRGETQYF
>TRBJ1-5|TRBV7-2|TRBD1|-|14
TGTGCCAGCAGCTTTACAGGGGGTAGTCAGCCCCAGCATTTT
CASSFTGGSQPQHF
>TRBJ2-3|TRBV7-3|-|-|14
TGTGCCAGCAGCTCACTCACTAGCACAGATACGCAGTATTTT
CASSSLTSTDTQYF
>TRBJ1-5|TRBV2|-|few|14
TGTGCCAGCCGTCAGGAGGTGGGCAATCAGCCCCAGCATTTT
CASRQEVGNQPQHF
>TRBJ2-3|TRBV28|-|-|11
TGTGCCAGCAGTCGGGAGGATACGCAGTATTTT
CASSREDTQYF
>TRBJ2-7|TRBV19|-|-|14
TGTGCCAGTAGTATGAGACAGGCCGTCTACGAGCAGTACTTC
CASSMRQAVYEQYF
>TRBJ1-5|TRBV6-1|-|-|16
TGTGCCAGCAGTGTGTGGACAGCCCCTAGCAATCAGCCCCAGCATTTT
CASSVWTAPSNQPQHF